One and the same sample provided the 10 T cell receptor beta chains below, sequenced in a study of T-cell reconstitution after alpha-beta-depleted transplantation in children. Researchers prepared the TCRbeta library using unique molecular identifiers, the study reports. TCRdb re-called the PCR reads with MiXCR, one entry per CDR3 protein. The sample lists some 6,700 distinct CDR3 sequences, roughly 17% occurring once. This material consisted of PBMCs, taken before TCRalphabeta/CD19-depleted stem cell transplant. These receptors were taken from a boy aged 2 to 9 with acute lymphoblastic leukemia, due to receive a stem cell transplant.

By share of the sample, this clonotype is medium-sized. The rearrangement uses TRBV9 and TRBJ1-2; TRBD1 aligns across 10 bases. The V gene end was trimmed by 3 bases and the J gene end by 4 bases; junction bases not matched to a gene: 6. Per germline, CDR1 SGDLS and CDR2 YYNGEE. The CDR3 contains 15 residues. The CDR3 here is CASSGPTGGVYGYTF. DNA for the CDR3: TGTGCCAGCAGCGGTCCGACAGGGGGCGTCTATGGCTACACCTTC. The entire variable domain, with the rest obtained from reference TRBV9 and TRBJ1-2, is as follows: DSGVTQTPKHLITATGQRVTLRCSPRSGDLSVYWYQQSLDQGLQFLIQYYNGEERAKGNILERFSAQQFPDLHSELNLSSLELGDSALYFCASSGPTGGVYGYTFGSGTRLTVV.

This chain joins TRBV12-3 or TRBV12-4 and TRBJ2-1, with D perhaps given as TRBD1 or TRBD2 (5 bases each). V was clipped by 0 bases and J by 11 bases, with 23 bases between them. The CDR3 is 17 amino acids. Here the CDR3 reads CASSLAHRPGAPVQQFF. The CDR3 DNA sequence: TGTGCCAGCAGTTTAGCGCACAGGCCCGGGGCCCCAGTTCAGCAGTTCTTC.

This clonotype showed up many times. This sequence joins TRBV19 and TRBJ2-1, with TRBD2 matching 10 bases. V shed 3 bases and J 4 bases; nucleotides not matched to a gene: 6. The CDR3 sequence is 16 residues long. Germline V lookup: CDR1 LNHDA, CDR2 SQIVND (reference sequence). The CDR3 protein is CASSIGLAGAYNEQFF. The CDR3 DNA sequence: TGTGCCAGTAGTATTGGGCTAGCGGGGGCTTACAATGAGCAGTTCTTC.

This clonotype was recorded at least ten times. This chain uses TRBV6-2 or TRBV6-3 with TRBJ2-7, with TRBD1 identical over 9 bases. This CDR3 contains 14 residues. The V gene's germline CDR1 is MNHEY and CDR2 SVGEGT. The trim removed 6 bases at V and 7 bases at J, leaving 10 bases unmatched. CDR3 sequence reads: CASRPQQGAREQYF. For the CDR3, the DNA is TGTGCCAGCAGGCCACAACAGGGGGCGCGGGAGCAGTACTTC.

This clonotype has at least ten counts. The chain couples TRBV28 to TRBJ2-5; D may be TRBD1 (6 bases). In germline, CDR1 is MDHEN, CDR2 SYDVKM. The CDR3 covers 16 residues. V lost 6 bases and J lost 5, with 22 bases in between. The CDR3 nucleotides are TGTGCCAGCAGCCACCGGGTCGGCAGGGGCCCGGAGACCCAGTACTTC. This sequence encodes CASSHRVGRGPETQYF.

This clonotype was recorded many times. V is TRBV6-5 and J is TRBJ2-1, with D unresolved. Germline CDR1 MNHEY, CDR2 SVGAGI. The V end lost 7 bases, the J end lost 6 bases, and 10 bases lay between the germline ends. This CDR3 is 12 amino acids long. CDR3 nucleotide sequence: TGTGCCAGCATGACCTTGGGCAATGAGCAGTTCTTC. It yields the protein CASMTLGNEQFF.

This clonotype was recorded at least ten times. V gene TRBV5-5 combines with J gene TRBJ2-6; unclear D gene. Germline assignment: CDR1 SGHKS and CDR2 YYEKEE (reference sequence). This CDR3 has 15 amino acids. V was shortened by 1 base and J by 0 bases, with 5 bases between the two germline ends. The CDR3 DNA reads TGTGCCAGCAGCTTGTACCGCTCTGGGGCCAACGTCCTGACTTTC. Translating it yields CASSLYRSGANVLTF.

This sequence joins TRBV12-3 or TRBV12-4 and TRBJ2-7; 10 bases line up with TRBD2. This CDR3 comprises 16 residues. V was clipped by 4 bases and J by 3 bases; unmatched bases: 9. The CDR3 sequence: CASSSDSGGTLYEQYF. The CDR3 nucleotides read TGTGCCAGCAGTTCCGATAGCGGGGGGACCCTCTACGAGCAGTACTTC.

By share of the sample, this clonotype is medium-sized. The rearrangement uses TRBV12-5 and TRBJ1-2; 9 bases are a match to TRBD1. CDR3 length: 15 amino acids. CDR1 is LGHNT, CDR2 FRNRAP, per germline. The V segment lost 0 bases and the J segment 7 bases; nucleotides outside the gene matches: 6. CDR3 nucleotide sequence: TGTGCTAGTGGTTTGGTACCGGGGACAGGGAGTGGCTACACCTTC. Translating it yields CASGLVPGTGSGYTF.

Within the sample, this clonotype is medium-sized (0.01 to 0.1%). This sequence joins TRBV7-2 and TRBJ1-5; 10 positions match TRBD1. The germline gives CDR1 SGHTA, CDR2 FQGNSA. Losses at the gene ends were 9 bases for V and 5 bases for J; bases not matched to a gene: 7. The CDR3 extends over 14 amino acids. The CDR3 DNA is TGTGCCAGTAGGGCGGGACAGGGGTATCAGCCCCAGCATTTT. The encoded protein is CASRAGQGYQPQHF.